One sample yielded the 24 T cell receptor beta chains listed below, sequenced in a study of cytomegalovirus exposure and HLA in healthy donors. A multiplex PCR was run with 60 Vbeta primers and 13 Jbeta primers. Sequencing used immunoSEQ multiplex PCR; TCRdb keeps in-frame clones, though not all of them. The sample includes about 84,000 clones, more than 50% of them seen just once. Sequencing was done on a sample of PBMCs. Source of these receptors: a woman between 35 and 50 years old in good health and CMV-seropositive.

The chain's CDR3 is CASSLAGPSNEQFF. The CDR3 DNA is TGTGCCAGCTCACTAGCGGGGCCTAGTAATGAGCAGTTCTTC. V usage is TRBV19 and J usage is TRBJ2-1; TRBD2 matches at 10 bases. CDR3 length: 14 residues. V was clipped by 9 bases and J by 7 bases; unmatched bases: 9. Germline V gene lookup returns CDR1 LNHDA and CDR2 SQIVND (reference sequence).

The rearrangement joins TRBV5-1 to TRBJ2-1, with 8 bases lining up with TRBD2. The CDR3 is made up of 15 amino acids. Germline values: CDR1 SGHRS, CDR2 YFSETQ. V lost 2 bases, J lost 5 bases, and 6 bases stayed unmatched. CDR3 region: CASSFTGTSNNEQFF. CDR3 in DNA: TGCGCCAGCAGCTTTACCGGGACTAGTAACAATGAGCAGTTCTTC.

The chain combines TRBV5-1 with TRBJ1-1, with D possibly being TRBD1 (6 bases). The CDR3 has 16 residues. The V and J ends lost 3 bases and 5 bases respectively, with 20 bases between them. Germline loops: CDR1 SGHRS, CDR2 YFSETQ. The DNA of the CDR3 is TGCGCCAGCAGCTCTGGGGCAGGGACCCAGGGGACTGAAGCTTTCTTT. This translates into CASSSGAGTQGTEAFF.

The chain joins TRBV9 to TRBJ2-5; D may be TRBD1 (7 bases). Germline V CDR1 and CDR2: SGDLS, YYNGEE. Trimming left V 0 bases short and J 2 bases short, with 11 bases between. The CDR3 contains 15 residues. CDR3 in amino acids: CASSVEPGGQETQYF. The CDR3 bases are TGTGCCAGCAGCGTAGAGCCAGGGGGGCAAGAGACCCAGTACTTC. The entire variable domain, with the rest obtained from reference TRBV9 and TRBJ2-5, is as follows: DSGVTQTPKHLITATGQRVTLRCSPRSGDLSVYWYQQSLDQGLQFLIQYYNGEERAKGNILERFSAQQFPDLHSELNLSSLELGDSALYFCASSVEPGGQETQYFGPGTRLLVL.

The chain is built from TRBV7-9 and TRBJ2-2, with 9 nucleotides matching TRBD2. Germline V gives CDR1 SEHNR, CDR2 FQNEAQ (reference sequence). The CDR3 is 15 amino acids. The J segment lost 2 bases and the V segment lost 4 bases, leaving 2 bases of the junction unmatched. CDR3 DNA: TGTGCCAGCAGCTCGACTAGCGGCAACACCGGGGAGCTGTTTTTT. Protein sequence: CASSSTSGNTGELFF.

This clone was picked up a small number of times. The chain employs TRBV11-2 and TRBJ2-3; D possibly corresponds to TRBD2 (5 bases). Germline V gene lookup returns CDR1 SGHAT and CDR2 FQNNGV. The V end was cut by 1 base, the J end by 3 bases, with 14 bases between. This CDR3 is 16 amino acids long. This CDR3 is CASSLVSGKVTDTQYF. The CDR3 DNA sequence: TGTGCCAGCAGCTTAGTTTCGGGGAAGGTAACAGATACGCAGTATTTT.

The rearrangement joins TRBV27 to TRBJ1-2, with D possibly TRBD1 on 6 matching bases. From germline, CDR1 is MNHEY and CDR2 SMNVEV (reference sequence). This CDR3 has 14 amino acids. V dropped 5 bases and J dropped 8 bases, with 18 bases sitting between them. DNA of the CDR3: TGTGCCAGCAGTCCCCGGACAGCCGAACGGGGCTACACCTTC. This translates into CASSPRTAERGYTF.

The chain couples TRBV9 to TRBJ2-7; 9 bases are a match to TRBD2. Unmatched junction bases numbered 4, after V lost 0 bases and J lost 6 bases. The CDR3 runs 14 residues. CDR1 SGDLS and CDR2 YYNGEE come from the germline V gene. CDR3 sequence reads: CASSVVAGAPEQYF. CDR3 sequence (DNA): TGTGCCAGCAGCGTAGTAGCGGGAGCCCCCGAGCAGTACTTC.

This rearrangement joins TRBV4-3 to TRBJ1-2; weak D call: TRBD1 (5 bases). The CDR3 is 18 residues long. Trimming shortened V by 0 bases and J by 4 bases, and 21 bases separated the two germline ends. Germline V CDR1 and CDR2: LGHNA, YSLEER. This CDR3 reads CASSQEIGGAGPPYGYTF. The CDR3, as DNA: TGCGCCAGCAGCCAAGAGATTGGTGGGGCAGGGCCCCCCTATGGCTACACCTTC.

This clone was counted a single time. The V and J genes are TRBV5-1 and TRBJ1-4, with D unresolved. CDR1 and CDR2 (germline): SGHRS, YFSETQ. The CDR3 is 14 amino acids. V was trimmed by 5 bases and J by 0 bases, leaving 8 bases between them. CDR3 coding DNA: TGCGCCAGCAGTAGGGAGCCAACTAATGAAAAACTGTTTTTT. It encodes CASSREPTNEKLFF.

This rearrangement joins TRBV5-1 to TRBJ2-7; 8 bases are shared with TRBD2. Trimming took 4 bases from V and 5 from J; bases not matched to a gene: 5. This CDR3 contains 13 residues. The germline CDR1 and CDR2 sequences are SGHRS and YFSETQ. The CDR3, as DNA: TGCGCCAGCAGCCCGTGGACTAGCCACGAGCAGTACTTC. It yields the protein CASSPWTSHEQYF.

This sequence joins TRBV29-1 and TRBJ2-3; the D is unclear. The CDR3 runs to 17 residues. Trimming removed 1 base from V and 0 bases from J, with 17 bases in between. Germline lookup yields CDR1 SQVTM and CDR2 ANQGSEA. The CDR3 nucleotides are TGCAGCGTTGAAGCCCCCTCGGGTTTCGTTAGCACAGATACGCAGTATTTT. This sequence encodes CSVEAPSGFVSTDTQYF.

The chain employs TRBV6-5 and TRBJ2-2, with TRBD2 matching 9 bases. The junction had 3 bases not matched to a gene; V was cut back by 3 bases and J by 7 bases. This CDR3 is built from 14 residues. The germline V gene encodes CDR1 MNHEY and CDR2 SVGAGI. The CDR3 here is CASSYSGSHGELFF. The CDR3 nucleotides are TGTGCCAGCAGTTATAGCGGGAGCCACGGGGAGCTGTTTTTT.

The chain has TRBV18 and TRBJ1-2; the match to TRBD1 covers 7 bases. The CDR3 loop spans 14 amino acids. Germline V gene lookup returns CDR1 KGHSH and CDR2 LQKENI. Trimming took 3 bases from V and 6 from J; bases not matched to a gene: 7. CDR3 sequence reads: CASSPQQGSDGYTF. The CDR3 bases are TGTGCCAGCTCACCCCAACAGGGGAGCGATGGCTACACCTTC.

This clone showed up just a few times. This rearrangement joins TRBV6-6 to TRBJ1-2; D not resolved. Germline values: CDR1 MNHNY, CDR2 SVGAGI (reference sequence). There are 13 residues in the CDR3. The V gene lost 6 bases and the J gene lost 2 bases, with 10 bases spanning the gap. The CDR3 nucleotides read TGTGCCAGCAGCGGGAGGGAGAACTATGGCTACACCTTC. It translates to CASSGRENYGYTF.

The sample holds a few counts of this clone. The CDR3 DNA sequence: TGCGCCAGCAGCGCCCTCGTAGCGGGAGGTTACGAGCAGTACTTC. Translating it yields CASSALVAGGYEQYF. V and J are TRBV5-1 and TRBJ2-7; the match to TRBD2 covers 10 bases. Trimming at V came to 4 bases and at J to 4 bases, leaving 8 bases not matched to a gene. CDR3 length: 15 residues. The germline V gene encodes CDR1 SGHRS and CDR2 YFSETQ.

The gene calls are TRBV7-9 and TRBJ1-2, with D tentatively TRBD1 (5 bases). Germline V gene lookup returns CDR1 SEHNR and CDR2 FQNEAQ (reference sequence). The germline V and J ends were trimmed by 6 bases and 5 bases, with 19 bases remaining between them. This CDR3 spans 15 amino acids. The CDR3 DNA reads as TGTGCCAGCAGTACCTCCCTGGGGGGTGAATATGGCTACACCTTC. It is translated as CASSTSLGGEYGYTF.

The V gene is TRBV5-1, the J gene TRBJ1-1, with 7 bases matching TRBD1. The J segment lost 4 bases and the V segment lost 1 base, leaving 7 bases of the junction unmatched. Germline loops: CDR1 SGHRS, CDR2 YFSETQ. CDR3 size: 15 residues. The CDR3: CASSLSPAGGTEAFF. In DNA, the CDR3 is TGCGCCAGCAGCTTGTCCCCCGCAGGGGGCACTGAAGCTTTCTTT.

The chain employs TRBV6-5 and TRBJ2-2; maybe TRBD2 (6 bases). Looked up from germline, CDR1 is MNHEY and CDR2 is SVGAGI. The CDR3 has 15 amino acids. Between the trimmed V and J ends, which lost 6 bases and 1 base, there was a span of 12 bases. The DNA of the CDR3 is TGTGCCAGCAGGCCCACCGGGGGGAACACCGGGGAGCTGTTTTTT. Residues: CASRPTGGNTGELFF.

This chain connects TRBV7-9 to TRBJ1-1; tentative D call: TRBD1 (6 bases). This CDR3 has 14 residues. The germline V and J ends were trimmed by 4 bases and 1 base, with 10 bases remaining between them. Germline V gives CDR1 SEHNR, CDR2 FQNEAQ (reference sequence). CDR3 nucleotide sequence: TGTGCCAGCAGCTCCCAGGACAGGAACACTGAAGCTTTCTTT. This codes for CASSSQDRNTEAFF.

This chain uses TRBV27 with TRBJ1-1; 12 nucleotides agree with TRBD1. CDR3 length: 18 residues. Looked up from germline, CDR1 is MNHEY and CDR2 is SMNVEV (reference sequence). Trimming took 3 bases from V and 5 from J; bases not matched to a gene: 13. The CDR3 protein is CASSFLVSGTGGVTEAFF. The CDR3 DNA is TGTGCCAGCAGTTTCCTCGTATCAGGGACAGGGGGCGTTACTGAAGCTTTCTTT.

The CDR3 sequence is CAIAGSDSNQPQHF. The CDR3 coding sequence is TGTGCCATCGCGGGGTCTGATAGCAATCAGCCCCAGCATTTT. V and J are TRBV10-3 and TRBJ1-5; no firm D call. CDR3 size: 14 residues. Trimming shortened V by 8 bases and J by 0 bases, and 11 bases separated the two germline ends. Germline loops: CDR1 ENHRY, CDR2 SYGVKD.

The rearrangement joins TRBV6-1 to TRBJ1-2; D gene ambiguous. V was clipped by 5 bases and J by 3 bases, with 13 bases between them. This CDR3 has 14 residues. The germline CDR1 and CDR2 sequences are MNHNS and SASEGT. The DNA of the CDR3 is TGTGCCAGCAGTTTTGTCCCTCTAGACTATGGCTACACCTTC. Translating gives CASSFVPLDYGYTF.

This sequence joins TRBV7-9 and TRBJ2-7; possible D gene TRBD1, 6 bases. Germline-derived CDR1 and CDR2 are SEHNR and FQNEAQ (reference sequence). Deletions cut 1 base from V and 6 bases from J, with 10 bases between. CDR3 length: 13 residues. The CDR3 DNA sequence: TGTGCCAGCAGCTTAGGGGCAGGGGTCGAGCAGTACTTC. Encoded protein: CASSLGAGVEQYF.